The T cell receptor beta chain under discussion was sequenced for a study of CD8 T cells in ankylosing spondylitis. Germline CDR1 is MNHEY and CDR2 is SMNVEV (reference sequence). The CDR3 is 13 residues long. V was clipped by 7 bases and J by 3 bases, with 12 bases between them. MiXCR was run by TCRdb on the 5' RACE reads, yielding one entry per CDR3 protein. This sample has roughly 280,000 distinct CDR3 sequences, with 15% to 20% found just once. This clonotype appeared many times. Its antigen remains unknown. Whole-study findings and limits: Characteristic of ankylosing spondylitis blood, it appeared, was a TCR beta motif comprising about 8 highly homologous variants.

J is TRBJ1-1 and V is TRBV27, with D tentatively TRBD1 (5 bases). This TCR derives from a male donor with ankylosing spondylitis or in good health (not recorded which). Sequencing was carried out using blood, either unsorted or a sorted T cell fraction (not recorded which). This CDR3 reads CASTGGFHTEAFF. DNA for the CDR3: TGTGCCAGCACCGGGGGGTTTCACACTGAAGCTTTCTTT.